A single sample gave rise to the 9 T cell receptor beta chains below, sequenced in a study of cytomegalovirus exposure and HLA in healthy donors (dated by TCRdb to the late 2010s). Libraries were made using the immunoSEQ multiplex PCR assay. For the multiplex PCR, a mixture combining 60 forward primers for TCR Vbeta segments and 13 reverse primers for TCR Jbeta segments was used. TCRdb retrieved this table from immuneACCESS and kept in-frame rearrangements only. Not all clones are present; in checked studies, unresolved V genes account for under half, and no reason is known for the remainder. The sample yields 150,000 to 200,000 clones; 76% were counted once. The top ten clonotypes cover 3.1% of the sample. Sequencing input: PBMCs. Source of these receptors: a male donor in good health and CMV-seronegative.

This clone was seen only once. In DNA form, the CDR3 reads TGTGCCAGCAGTTTGGAGGGAGTAGGAGAAAAACTGTTTTTT. Protein product: CASSLEGVGEKLFF. The chain joins TRBV27 to TRBJ1-4; D unclear. Trimming pared 3 bases from V and 8 bases from J, leaving 13 bases between. Germline V gene data show CDR1 as MNHEY and CDR2 as SMNVEV (reference sequence). The CDR3 runs 14 residues.

Points on this clone: The junction departs from germline at one end; a sequencing error may be responsible. The chain uses TRBV28 and TRBJ2-7; 9 bases fit TRBD2. The CDR3 runs 14 residues. Germline loops: CDR1 MDHEN, CDR2 SYDVKM. The DNA for the CDR3 is TGTGCCAGCACCTTAAGTGGGCTAGCGGGATCCCCTCACTTC. Encoded protein: CASTLSGLAGSPHF.

The chain uses TRBV5-4 and TRBJ1-1; possibly TRBD1 for D (5 bases). CDR3 length: 16 amino acids. V was clipped by 3 bases and J by 1 base, with 16 bases between them. The germline gives CDR1 SGHNT, CDR2 YYREEE (reference sequence). CDR3 sequence (DNA): TGTGCCAGCAGCTCCCCGGGGGTAGGGGAGAACACTGAAGCTTTCTTT. It specifies CASSSPGVGENTEAFF.

This clone was observed once. This chain joins TRBV27 and TRBJ2-1; 7 bases map to TRBD1. Trimming removed 5 bases from V and 10 bases from J; junction bases left unmatched: 11. Germline assignment: CDR1 MNHEY and CDR2 SMNVEV (reference sequence). The CDR3 extends over 14 amino acids. The CDR3 nucleotides are TGTGCCAGCAGTATAAGGGGGCAAATGGGGGAGCAGTTCTTC. Translating it yields CASSIRGQMGEQFF.

The V and J genes are TRBV7-8 and TRBJ2-5, with D uncertain. The CDR3 is 12 amino acids. Per the germline V gene, CDR1 is SGHVS and CDR2 is FQNEAQ. Trimming shortened V by 4 bases and J by 4 bases, and 7 bases separated the two germline ends. CDR3 sequence (DNA): TGTGCCAGCAGCTCCGCGGCAGAGACCCAGTACTTC. Residues: CASSSAAETQYF.

This clone has a handful of counts. The gene calls are TRBV5-1 and TRBJ2-7; 7 bases match TRBD1. Germline lookup yields CDR1 SGHRS and CDR2 YFSETQ. V shed 4 bases and J 7 bases; nucleotides not matched to a gene: 5. CDR3 size: 12 residues. The CDR3, as DNA: TGCGCCAGCAGCATCGACAGGGTTGAGCAGTACTTC. It specifies CASSIDRVEQYF.

The V gene is TRBV5-1, the J gene TRBJ2-3; 8 bases agree with TRBD2. Germline V gene data show CDR1 as SGHRS and CDR2 as YFSETQ. This CDR3 is built from 14 residues. V shed 0 bases and J 9 bases; nucleotides not matched to a gene: 6. Here the CDR3 reads CASSLERGGRTQYF. The CDR3, as DNA: TGCGCCAGCAGCTTGGAACGGGGGGGTCGGACGCAGTATTTT.

The chain combines TRBV2 with TRBJ2-1; 8 positions agree with TRBD2. Trimming took 3 bases from V and 15 from J; bases not matched to a gene: 7. In germline, CDR1 is SNHLY, CDR2 FYNNEI. This CDR3 contains 12 residues. The CDR3 spells CASSEIGTSRFF. CDR3 coding DNA: TGTGCCAGCAGTGAGATAGGGACTAGTCGGTTCTTC.

This chain uses TRBV5-4 with TRBJ1-2; D may be TRBD1 (6 bases). Germline V lookup: CDR1 SGHNT, CDR2 YYREEE (reference sequence). V was shortened by 0 bases and J by 4 bases, with 13 bases between the two germline ends. CDR3 length: 15 residues. In nucleotides, the CDR3 is TGTGCCAGCAGCTTGGCGTCAGGGGCCGGCTATGGCTACACCTTC. Its protein product is CASSLASGAGYGYTF.